The 25 T cell receptor beta chains listed next were all sequenced from one sample in a study of T-cell memory formation after mild COVID-19. TCRdb itself ran the 5' RACE reads through MiXCR, one entry per CDR3 protein. Here the sample spans roughly 130,000 distinct CDR3 sequences, roughly 6% being singletons. Sequenced sample: PBMCs or a T cell subset sorted from them (not recorded which). The receptors were gathered from an adult woman who had mild COVID-19 (a few samples of this study predate the infection). Cell type and time point are not known.

This clonotype came up a few times. V usage is TRBV6-5 and J usage is TRBJ1-3; D is undetermined. CDR1 and CDR2 from the germline V gene are MNHEY and SVGAGI. V shed 8 bases and J shed 1 base, with 9 bases lying between them. The CDR3 runs to 13 residues. The CDR3 sequence is CASVSASGNTIYF. The CDR3 DNA is TGTGCCAGCGTCTCGGCATCTGGAAACACCATATATTTT.

This clonotype was counted a few times. The chain has TRBV4-1 and TRBJ1-5; 7 nucleotides align to TRBD1. The V and J ends lost 4 bases and 4 bases, in that order; junction bases with no gene match: 7. Germline V gives CDR1 MGHRA, CDR2 YSYEKL. The CDR3 spans 15 residues. As DNA, the CDR3 is TGCGCCAGCAGCCTGGAGGTCAGGGGGAATCAGCCCCAGCATTTT. Amino acids: CASSLEVRGNQPQHF.

This clonotype was found many times. The chain recombines TRBV9 with TRBJ2-2; D unclear. The CDR3 contains 14 residues. The V gene lost 4 bases and the J gene lost 0 bases, with 7 bases spanning the gap. CDR1 is SGDLS, CDR2 YYNGEE, per germline. The DNA for the CDR3 is TGTGCCAGCAGCCGCGCGCCGAACACCGGGGAGCTGTTTTTT. It encodes CASSRAPNTGELFF.

This clonotype was seen repeatedly, ten times or more. The chain links TRBV7-2 to TRBJ2-7; maybe TRBD2 (5 bases). CDR1 is SGHTA and CDR2 is FQGNSA in the germline V gene. The CDR3 runs 14 residues. Trimming shortened V by 6 bases and J by 4 bases, and 16 bases separated the two germline ends. The CDR3 region has the DNA TGTGCCAGCAGTCGACTCGGAGGTACTTACGAGCAGTACTTC. This codes for CASSRLGGTYEQYF.

This clonotype was observed many times. This chain links TRBV7-6 with TRBJ2-2; the match to TRBD2 covers 9 bases. The CDR3 contains 17 residues. Germline V gene sequence: CDR1 SGHVS, CDR2 FNYEAQ. Trimming took 5 bases from V and 7 from J; bases not matched to a gene: 14. The CDR3 coding sequence is TGTGCCAGCAGCCCCTTAGGGCGGGGGGGCCAAAGCGGGGAGCTGTTTTTT. It is translated as CASSPLGRGGQSGELFF.

This clonotype has ten or more counts. Here the CDR3 DNA reads TGTGCCAGCAGTCAGGGCCTTAACACCGGGGAGCTGTTTTTT. Encoded protein: CASSQGLNTGELFF. V gene TRBV12-3 or TRBV12-4 combines with J gene TRBJ2-2; D might be TRBD1 (5 bases). Deletions cut 5 bases from V and 2 bases from J, with 9 bases between. The CDR3 runs 14 residues.

This clonotype was counted only a few times. The chain employs TRBV12-3 or TRBV12-4 and TRBJ1-5, with D possibly being TRBD1 (6 bases). Trimming pared 3 bases from V and 0 bases from J, leaving 15 bases between. This CDR3 contains 17 residues. CDR3: CASSFWDTILSNQPQHF. DNA of the CDR3: TGTGCCAGCAGTTTCTGGGACACAATCCTTAGCAATCAGCCCCAGCATTTT.

This clonotype was detected a few times. The chain carries TRBV6-5 and TRBJ1-6; D not resolved. The CDR3 length is 15 residues. CDR1 MNHEY and CDR2 SVGAGI come from the germline V gene. Deletions cut 3 bases from V and 8 bases from J, with 14 bases between. The CDR3 loop is CASSYYGDRDSPLHF. The CDR3 DNA is TGTGCCAGCAGTTATTATGGGGATAGAGATTCACCCCTCCACTTT.

This clonotype is categorized as medium-sized. The rearrangement joins TRBV5-1 to TRBJ2-5, with 8 nucleotides matching TRBD1. The ends lost 5 bases at V and 3 bases at J; junction bases unmatched: 9. There are 15 residues in the CDR3. Germline V gives CDR1 SGHRS, CDR2 YFSETQ. CDR3 sequence reads: CASRTRMTGEETQYF. The CDR3 coding sequence is TGCGCCAGCAGGACGCGCATGACAGGGGAAGAGACCCAGTACTTC.

The chain combines TRBV5-1 with TRBJ1-6; TRBD1 matches at 7 bases. This CDR3 has 14 amino acids. V shed 3 bases and J 7 bases; nucleotides not matched to a gene: 4. Germline V lookup: CDR1 SGHRS, CDR2 YFSETQ. The CDR3 here is CASSSGTENSPLHF. The CDR3 bases are TGCGCCAGCAGCTCCGGGACAGAGAATTCACCCCTCCACTTT. Filled out from reference TRBV5-1 and TRBJ1-6, the complete variable domain reads KAGVTQTPRYLIKTRGQQVTLSCSPISGHRSVSWYQQTPGQGLQFLFEYFSETQRNKGNFPGRFSGRQFSNSRSEMNVSTLELGDSALYLCASSSGTENSPLHFGNGTRLTVT.

This clonotype turned up a few times. The CDR3 coding sequence is TGCGCCAGCAGCCCCTGGACAGGGCCAAACACTGAAGCTTTCTTT. Translating gives CASSPWTGPNTEAFF. The chain has TRBV5-1 and TRBJ1-1; 8 bases line up with TRBD1. The V and J ends lost 4 bases and 2 bases, in that order; junction bases with no gene match: 7. CDR1 is SGHRS and CDR2 is YFSETQ in the germline V gene. CDR3 length: 15 amino acids.

This clonotype showed up many times. The genes are TRBV6-5 and TRBJ1-6, with TRBD1 matching 9 bases. Germline V CDR1 and CDR2: MNHEY, SVGAGI. J lost 10 bases, V lost 6 bases, and 10 bases had no gene match. The CDR3 spans 15 residues. In DNA, the CDR3 is TGTGCCAGCAGGCGACAGGGGGTTCAGGGATCACCCCTCCACTTT. Translated: CASRRQGVQGSPLHF.

As to this clonotype: This could be a read error, since a much larger clone is one nucleotide away. The CDR3 spells CDSSLGTGRTDTQYF. The CDR3 bases are TGCGACAGCAGCTTGGGGACAGGGCGCACAGATACGCAGTATTTT. The chain couples TRBV5-1 to TRBJ2-3; 9 nucleotides agree with TRBD1. Germline CDR1 is SGHRS and CDR2 is YFSETQ. The CDR3 has 15 residues. Variable domain in full (rest from reference TRBV5-1 and TRBJ2-3): KAGVTQTPRYLIKTRGQQVTLSCSPISGHRSVSWYQQTPGQGLQFLFEYFSETQRNKGNFPGRFSGRQFSNSRSEMNVSTLELGDSALYLCDSSLGTGRTDTQYFGPGTRLTVL.

In its sample, this clonotype was seen a few times. V gene TRBV11-2 combines with J gene TRBJ2-7; 9 nucleotides match TRBD1. The CDR3 covers 15 residues. Germline V CDR1 and CDR2: SGHAT, FQNNGV. J gave up 2 bases and V 3 bases, and 5 bases lay outside the gene matches. CDR3 sequence (DNA): TGTGCCAGCAGCTTTCGGACAGGGGTCCCCTACGAGCAGTACTTC. It translates to CASSFRTGVPYEQYF.

This clonotype was seen a few times. CDR3 loop: CASSPPGGLNTEAFF. For the CDR3, the DNA is TGTGCCAGCAGCCCCCCTGGGGGGCTGAACACTGAAGCTTTCTTT. The rearrangement links TRBV3-1 to TRBJ1-1; TRBD1 might be the D (6 bases). CDR3 length equals 15 residues. Between the trimmed V and J ends, which lost 4 bases and 0 bases, there was a span of 12 bases. Germline loops: CDR1 LGHDT, CDR2 YNNKEL (reference sequence).

Only a few counts were recorded for this clonotype. The gene calls are TRBV3-1 and TRBJ1-1; D gene ambiguous. The CDR3 spans 15 residues. The germline V and J ends were trimmed by 1 base and 0 bases, with 9 bases remaining between them. Looked up from germline, CDR1 is LGHDT and CDR2 is YNNKEL (reference sequence). CDR3 bases: TGTGCCAGCAGCCAAGGGCAGGTAATGAACACTGAAGCTTTCTTT. This codes for CASSQGQVMNTEAFF.

In this sample, this clonotype turned up a few times. The chain uses TRBV4-1 and TRBJ1-4; 7 nucleotides match TRBD1. The germline V gene has CDR1 MGHRA and CDR2 YSYEKL. The CDR3 extends over 16 amino acids. The V and J ends lost 1 base and 7 bases, in that order; junction bases with no gene match: 9. CDR3 sequence reads: CASSQGIPGGTEKLFF. The CDR3 nucleotides read TGCGCCAGCAGCCAAGGCATACCAGGGGGTACTGAAAAACTGTTTTTT.

This clonotype was observed at least ten times. J is TRBJ2-2 and V is TRBV29-1; the match to TRBD2 covers 8 bases. Germline V gives CDR1 SQVTM, CDR2 ANQGSEA. With V trimmed by 6 bases and J by 2 bases, 14 bases remained unmatched. CDR3 size: 17 residues. CDR3 region: CSVSSPGLVRNTGELFF. The CDR3 DNA sequence: TGCAGCGTCTCCTCTCCGGGACTAGTCCGCAACACCGGGGAGCTGTTTTTT.

The chain couples TRBV6-1 to TRBJ2-7; perhaps TRBD1 as D (5 bases). Germline lookup yields CDR1 MNHNS and CDR2 SASEGT. V shed 4 bases and J shed 9 bases, with 19 bases lying between them. The CDR3 contains 14 residues. The CDR3 nucleotides read TGTGCCAGCAGTGGACAGAACAGGATCGGCGGGCAGTACTTC. Its translation is CASSGQNRIGGQYF.

This clonotype was found a few times. This chain connects TRBV5-1 to TRBJ1-2; 10 bases map to TRBD1. Germline lookup yields CDR1 SGHRS and CDR2 YFSETQ. With V trimmed by 4 bases and J by 4 bases, 7 bases remained unmatched. The CDR3 runs to 15 residues. This CDR3 is CASSPETGGAYGYTF. The CDR3 DNA reads as TGCGCCAGCAGCCCGGAGACAGGGGGCGCCTATGGCTACACCTTC.

The table lists this clonotype with many counts. The rearrangement uses TRBV20-1 and TRBJ2-5; 8 bases map to TRBD2. Per the germline V gene, CDR1 is DFQATT and CDR2 is SNEGSKA (reference sequence). The CDR3 runs to 16 residues. The V segment lost 0 bases and the J segment 5 bases; nucleotides outside the gene matches: 11. CDR3 coding DNA: TGCAGTGCTAGAGAATCGGGAGGGCCCCGCCGGGAGACCCAGTACTTC. As protein: CSARESGGPRRETQYF.

This sequence joins TRBV12-3 or TRBV12-4 and TRBJ2-7; 9 bases fit TRBD1. Germline trimming cut 6 bases from V and 4 bases from J; bases unmatched to any gene: 7. CDR3 length equals 14 residues. The CDR3 region is CASSGGQGTYEQYF. DNA for the CDR3: TGTGCCAGCAGCGGCGGACAGGGGACATACGAGCAGTACTTC.

This clonotype has a count of ten or more. This sequence joins TRBV9 and TRBJ2-4, with D hard to call. This CDR3 comprises 13 residues. V was cut by 3 bases and J by 6 bases, with 10 bases left in between. CDR1 is SGDLS, CDR2 YYNGEE, per germline. CDR3 loop: CASSESVGNIQYF. The CDR3 coding sequence is TGTGCCAGCAGCGAATCAGTGGGAAACATTCAGTACTTC.

The genes are TRBV25-1 and TRBJ2-7; D possibly corresponds to TRBD1 (6 bases). Germline CDR1 MGHDK, CDR2 SYGVNS. This CDR3 comprises 17 residues. V dropped 2 bases and J dropped 2 bases, with 19 bases sitting between them. For the CDR3, the DNA is TGTGCCAGCAGTGAAACAGGGCGTTACTATTTACCCTACGAGCAGTACTTC. Translated, it gives CASSETGRYYLPYEQYF.

This clonotype was seen a handful of times. V gene TRBV12-3 or TRBV12-4 combines with J gene TRBJ1-1; D uncertain. Trimming stripped 4 bases from V and 0 bases from J, with 12 bases between. This CDR3 is built from 15 residues. CDR3 sequence (DNA): TGTGCCAGCAGTTCCAAGTTGGGCATGAACACTGAAGCTTTCTTT. This sequence encodes CASSSKLGMNTEAFF.